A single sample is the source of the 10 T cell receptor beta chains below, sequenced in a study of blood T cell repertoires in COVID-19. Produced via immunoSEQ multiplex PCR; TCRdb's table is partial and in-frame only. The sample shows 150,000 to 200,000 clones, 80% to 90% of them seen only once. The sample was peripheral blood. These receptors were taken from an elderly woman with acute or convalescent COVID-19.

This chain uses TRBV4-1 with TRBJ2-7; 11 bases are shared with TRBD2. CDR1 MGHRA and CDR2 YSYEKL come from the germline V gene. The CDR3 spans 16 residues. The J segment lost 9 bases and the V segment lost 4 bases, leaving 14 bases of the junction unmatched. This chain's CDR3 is CASSPETSGTVPGQYF. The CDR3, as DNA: TGCGCCAGCAGCCCCGAGACTAGCGGGACGGTCCCCGGGCAGTACTTC.

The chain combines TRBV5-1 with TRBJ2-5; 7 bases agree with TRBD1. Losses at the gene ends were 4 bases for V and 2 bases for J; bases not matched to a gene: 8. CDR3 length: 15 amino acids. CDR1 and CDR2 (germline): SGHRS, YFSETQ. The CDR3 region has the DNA TGCGCCAGCAGCCCGGGACAGTTATCTCAAGAGACCCAGTACTTC. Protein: CASSPGQLSQETQYF.

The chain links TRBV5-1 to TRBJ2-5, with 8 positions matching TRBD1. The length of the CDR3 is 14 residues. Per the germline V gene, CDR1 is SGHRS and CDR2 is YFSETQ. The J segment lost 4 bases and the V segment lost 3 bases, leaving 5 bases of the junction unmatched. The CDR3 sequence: CASSSQGGRETQYF. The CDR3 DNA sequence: TGCGCCAGCAGCTCACAGGGGGGAAGAGAGACCCAGTACTTC. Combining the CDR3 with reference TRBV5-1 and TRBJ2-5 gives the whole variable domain KAGVTQTPRYLIKTRGQQVTLSCSPISGHRSVSWYQQTPGQGLQFLFEYFSETQRNKGNFPGRFSGRQFSNSRSEMNVSTLELGDSALYLCASSSQGGRETQYFGPGTRLLVL.

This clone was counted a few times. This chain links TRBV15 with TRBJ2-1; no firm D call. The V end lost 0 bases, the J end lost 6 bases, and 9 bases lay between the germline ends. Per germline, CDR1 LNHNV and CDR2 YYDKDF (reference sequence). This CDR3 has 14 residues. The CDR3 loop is CATSRDSRSNEQFF. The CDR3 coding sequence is TGTGCCACCAGCAGAGATTCCCGTTCCAATGAGCAGTTCTTC.

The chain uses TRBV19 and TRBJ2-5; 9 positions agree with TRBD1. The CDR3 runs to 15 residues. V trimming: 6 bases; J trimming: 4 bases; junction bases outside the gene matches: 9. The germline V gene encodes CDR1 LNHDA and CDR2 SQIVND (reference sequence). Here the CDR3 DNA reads TGTGCCAGTAGCCCCCGGGACAGGGTGGGAGAGACCCAGTACTTC. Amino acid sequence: CASSPRDRVGETQYF.

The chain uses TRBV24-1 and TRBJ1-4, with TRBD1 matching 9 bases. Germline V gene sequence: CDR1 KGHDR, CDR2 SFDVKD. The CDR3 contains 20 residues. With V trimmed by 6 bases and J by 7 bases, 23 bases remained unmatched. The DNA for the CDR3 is TGTGCCACCAGTCGACCGGAGACAGGGGGTCCGTCTTATACGAGTGAAAAACTGTTTTTT. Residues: CATSRPETGGPSYTSEKLFF.

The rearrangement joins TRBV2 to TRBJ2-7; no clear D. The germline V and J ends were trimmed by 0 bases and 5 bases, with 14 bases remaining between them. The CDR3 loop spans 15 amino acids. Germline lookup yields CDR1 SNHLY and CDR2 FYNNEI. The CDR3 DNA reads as TGTGCCAGCAGTGAAGCGCCAAAGAGCGCCAACGAGCAGTACTTC. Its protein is CASSEAPKSANEQYF.

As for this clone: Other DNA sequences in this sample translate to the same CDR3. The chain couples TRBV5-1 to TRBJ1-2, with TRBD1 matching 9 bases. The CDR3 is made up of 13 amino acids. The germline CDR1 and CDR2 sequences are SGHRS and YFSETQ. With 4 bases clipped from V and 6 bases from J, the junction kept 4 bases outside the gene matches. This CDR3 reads CASSGGQGHGYTF. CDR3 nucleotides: TGCGCCAGCAGCGGGGGACAGGGACATGGCTACACCTTC.

CDR3 DNA: TGTGCCAGCAGATTACAGGATTATGGAAACACCATATATTTT. It encodes CASRLQDYGNTIYF. This rearrangement joins TRBV11-2 to TRBJ1-3, with D possibly TRBD1 on 5 matching bases. V was shortened by 6 bases and J by 3 bases, with 12 bases between the two germline ends. Germline assignment: CDR1 SGHAT and CDR2 FQNNGV. The CDR3 extends over 14 amino acids. The whole variable domain, remainder taken from reference TRBV11-2 and TRBJ1-3, is EAGVAQSPRYKIIEKRQSVAFWCNPISGHATLYWYQQILGQGPKLLIQFQNNGVVDDSQLPKDRFSAERLKGVDSTLKIQPAKLEDSAVYLCASRLQDYGNTIYFGEGSWLTVV.

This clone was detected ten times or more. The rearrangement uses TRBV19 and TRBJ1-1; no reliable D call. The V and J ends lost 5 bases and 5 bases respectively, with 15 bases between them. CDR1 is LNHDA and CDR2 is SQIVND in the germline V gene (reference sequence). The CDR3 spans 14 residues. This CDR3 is CASSPKRGRTEAFF. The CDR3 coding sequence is TGTGCCAGTAGTCCCAAACGGGGTAGAACTGAAGCTTTCTTT. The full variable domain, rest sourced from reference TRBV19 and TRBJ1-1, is DGGITQSPKYLFRKEGQNVTLSCEQNLNHDAMYWYRQDPGQGLRLIYYSQIVNDFQKGDIAEGYSVSREKKESFPLTVTSAQKNPTAFYLCASSPKRGRTEAFFGQGTRLTVV.